What follows are 3 T cell receptor beta chains derived from one specimen sequenced in a study of blood T cell repertoires in COVID-19. Assay used: immunoSEQ multiplex PCR; TCRdb lists only in-frame clones, some missing. The sample includes about 300,000 clones, 80% to 90% of them seen just once. Sample: PBMCs or T cells enriched from blood (not recorded which). These receptors all stem from a man aged 25 to 40 who had recovered from COVID-19.

The V gene is TRBV6-5, the J gene TRBJ2-7; tentative D call: TRBD1 (5 bases). The CDR3 runs 15 residues. Trimming removed 7 bases from V and 0 bases from J, with 16 bases in between. The V gene's germline CDR1 is MNHEY and CDR2 SVGAGI. As DNA, the CDR3 is TGTGCCAGCAATCTTTGGGCGACAGCCTCCTACGAGCAGTACTTC. Its protein product is CASNLWATASYEQYF.

This sequence joins TRBV29-1 and TRBJ1-1; 11 positions agree with TRBD1. J lost 1 base, V lost 7 bases, and 5 bases had no gene match. Looked up from germline, CDR1 is SQVTM and CDR2 is ANQGSEA. The CDR3 spans 14 residues. CDR3 in amino acids: CSAGQGAGNTEAFF. DNA for the CDR3: TGCAGCGCTGGACAGGGGGCGGGGAACACTGAAGCTTTCTTT.

J is TRBJ2-5 and V is TRBV5-1; TRBD2 agrees at 10 bases. Looked up from germline, CDR1 is SGHRS and CDR2 is YFSETQ. After removal of 0 bases from V and 4 bases from J, the junction contained 3 bases not matched to a gene. This CDR3 region has 15 residues. The CDR3 DNA is TGCGCCAGCAGCTTGGTAGCGGGGGGTCTAGAGACCCAGTACTTC. Translated, it gives CASSLVAGGLETQYF.